A single sample gave rise to the 6 T cell receptor beta chains below, sequenced in a study of identical twins. TCRdb ran MiXCR on the 5' RACE reads and lists one entry per CDR3 protein. The table has roughly 480,000 distinct CDR3 sequences, 24% seen once. The sample also formed part of further work on T cells expressing NK-cell markers.

Material: CD4+ T cells sorted from blood. All receptors derive from a young woman in good health.

The chain carries TRBV5-1 and TRBJ1-2, with D possibly matching TRBD1 (5 bases). V lost 0 bases, J lost 6 bases, and 12 bases lay in between. The V gene's germline CDR1 is SGHRS and CDR2 YFSETQ. CDR3 size: 14 residues. CDR3 sequence: CASSLDRPWNGYTF. The CDR3 DNA reads TGCGCCAGCAGCTTGGACAGGCCTTGGAATGGCTACACCTTC.

The chain recombines TRBV4-3 with TRBJ2-7, with D possibly matching TRBD2 (5 bases). Germline CDR1 and CDR2: LGHNA and YSLEER. The CDR3 covers 14 residues. Trimming took 0 bases from V and 7 from J, leaving 13 bases between them. As DNA, the CDR3 is TGCGCCAGCAGCCAAGACGCGGGCCCCCGGGAGCAGTACTTC. Amino acids: CASSQDAGPREQYF.

This clonotype was detected a few times. V usage is TRBV20-1 and J usage is TRBJ2-5; either TRBD1 or TRBD2 may supply D (5 bases each). The CDR3 sequence is 15 residues long. Germline lookup yields CDR1 DFQATT and CDR2 SNEGSKA (reference sequence). V was cut by 0 bases and J by 5 bases, with 16 bases left in between. As DNA, the CDR3 is TGCAGTGCTAGAGATCAGCGGACACCTGGGGAGACCCAGTACTTC. Its translation: CSARDQRTPGETQYF.

This clonotype came up a few times. The chain employs TRBV5-1 and TRBJ1-1; 7 positions match TRBD1. The CDR3 covers 14 residues. Germline V CDR1 and CDR2: SGHRS, YFSETQ. Trimming took 4 bases from V and 3 from J; bases not matched to a gene: 6. The CDR3 sequence: CASSLIGQDTEAFF. CDR3 in DNA: TGCGCCAGCAGCCTCATCGGACAGGACACTGAAGCTTTCTTT.

The chain employs TRBV7-9 and TRBJ2-1, with 7 bases lining up with TRBD2. The CDR3 is 14 residues long. Germline CDR1 and CDR2: SEHNR and FQNEAQ (reference sequence). The trim removed 4 bases at V and 9 bases at J, leaving 9 bases unmatched. CDR3 loop: CASSYITSVSEQFF. CDR3 bases: TGTGCCAGCAGCTACATCACTAGCGTAAGTGAGCAGTTCTTC. Full variable domain (outside the CDR3, taken from reference TRBV7-9 and TRBJ2-1): DTGVSQNPRHKITKRGQNVTFRCDPISEHNRLYWYRQTLGQGPEFLTYFQNEAQLEKSRLLSDRFSAERPKGSFSTLEIQRTEQGDSAMYLCASSYITSVSEQFFGPGTRLTVL.

The genes are TRBV9 and TRBJ2-3; the match to TRBD1 covers 7 bases. The CDR3 spans 15 residues. Looked up from germline, CDR1 is SGDLS and CDR2 is YYNGEE. With V trimmed by 3 bases and J by 0 bases, 4 bases remained unmatched. CDR3 region: CASSAGQLSTDTQYF. CDR3 DNA: TGTGCCAGCAGCGCGGGACAGCTTAGCACAGATACGCAGTATTTT.